A selection of T cell receptor beta chains follows, all from one sample in a study of blood T cell repertoires in COVID-19. Data came from immunoSEQ multiplex PCR; TCRdb stores just in-frame clones and leaves some out. Here the sample spans tens of thousands of clones, nearly 95% being singletons. Sequencing was done on a sample of peripheral blood. The receptors here all came from a human donor with active COVID-19. The donor label of this sample is uncertain. Each CDR3 is given with its conserved first and last residue. A D gene is named only where the DNA matches it firmly. The size of a clone is reported for some rows only, either as once, few or many, or as a class for expanded clones.

j_gene,v_gene,abundance,d_gene,CDR3aa,CDR3nt
TRBJ2-2,TRBV19,-,TRBD1,CASFDRGLSGELFF,TGTGCCAGTTTCGACAGGGGGCTATCCGGGGAGCTGTTTTTT
TRBJ2-7,TRBV29-1,-,TRBD1,CSVSSGTASYEQYF,TGCAGCGTTTCGTCCGGGACAGCCTCCTACGAGCAGTACTTC
TRBJ2-7,TRBV11-3,-,-,CASSLDPGYEQYF,TGTGCCAGCAGCTTAGATCCGGGCTACGAGCAGTACTTC
TRBJ1-1,TRBV6-4,-,TRBD1,CASRGQRNSGEAFF,TGTGCCAGCCGGGGACAGCGAAACTCCGGTGAAGCTTTCTTT
TRBJ2-1,TRBV6-5,-,-,CASSYGLSRDNEQFF,TGTGCCAGCAGTTACGGGCTATCCCGTGACAATGAGCAGTTCTTC
TRBJ1-2,TRBV28,-,TRBD1,CASSFPQGAAYGYTF,TGTGCCAGCAGTTTTCCCCAGGGGGCGGCCTATGGCTACACCTTC
TRBJ1-2,TRBV4-1,-,-,CASSQEGTTNYGYTF,TGCGCCAGCAGCCAAGAAGGGACTACTAACTATGGCTACACCTTC
TRBJ2-1,TRBV12-3/TRBV12-4,-,TRBD1,CASSLEAQGEFF,TGTGCCAGCAGTTTAGAGGCCCAGGGGGAGTTCTTC
TRBJ2-1,TRBV10-2,-,-,CASRYSGFGEQFF,TGCGCCAGCAGGTACTCAGGGTTTGGTGAGCAGTTCTTC
TRBJ2-2,TRBV5-1,-,-,CASSLEVGAGELFF,TGCGCCAGCAGCTTGGAAGTCGGGGCCGGGGAGCTGTTTTTT
TRBJ1-2,TRBV3-1/TRBV3-2,once,TRBD1,CASRPRIVTGDYGYTF,TGTGCCAGCAGACCAAGGATCGTGACAGGGGACTATGGCTACACCTTC
TRBJ2-5,TRBV5-4,-,TRBD2,CALRSGGAEETQYF,TGTGCCTTACGTAGCGGGGGGGCGGAAGAGACCCAGTACTTC
TRBJ1-5,TRBV7-8,once,TRBD1,CASSPGGSNQPQHF,TGTGCCAGCAGCCCAGGGGGTAGCAATCAGCCCCAGCATTTT
TRBJ1-1,TRBV25-1,-,-,CASRPSGLRTEAFF,TGTGCCAGCAGACCTTCAGGGTTGAGGACTGAAGCTTTCTTT
TRBJ2-3,TRBV5-6,-,TRBD1,CASSLLGTGGADTQYF,TGTGCCAGCAGCCTCCTCGGGACAGGGGGCGCAGATACGCAGTATTTT
TRBJ1-5,TRBV3-1/TRBV3-2,-,TRBD1,CASSPRDRGNQPQHF,TGTGCCAGCAGCCCCCGGGACAGGGGCAATCAGCCCCAGCATTTT
TRBJ2-7,TRBV4-1,-,-,CASMGAEKGFYEQYF,TGCGCCAGCATGGGGGCCGAGAAGGGATTCTACGAGCAGTACTTC
TRBJ1-6,TRBV27,-,-,CASSLYLVTEFNSPLHF,TGTGCCAGCAGTTTATATCTAGTGACAGAATTTAATTCACCCCTCCACTTT
TRBJ2-2,TRBV4-3,-,-,CASSQVPIMREFRTGELFF,TGCGCCAGCAGCCAAGTACCTATAATGCGGGAATTCAGGACCGGGGAGCTGTTTTTT
TRBJ1-4,TRBV23-1,-,-,CASSGAVRGKLFF,TGCGCCAGCAGTGGGGCTGTTCGAGGAAAACTGTTTTTT
TRBJ2-3,TRBV6-6,-,TRBD2,CASSTPGGKGTDTQYF,TGTGCCAGCAGTACGCCCGGGGGGAAGGGGACAGATACGCAGTATTTT
TRBJ1-5,TRBV28,-,TRBD1,CASSLDRVQPQHF,TGTGCCAGCAGCCTGGACAGGGTTCAGCCCCAGCATTTT
TRBJ2-1,TRBV2,once,-,CASSRVYNEQFF,TGTGCCAGCAGCAGGGTTTACAATGAGCAGTTCTTC
TRBJ2-1,TRBV5-5,-,-,CASSLEGRHNEQFF,TGTGCCAGCAGTCTGGAGGGGAGACACAATGAGCAGTTCTTC
TRBJ1-4,TRBV5-5,-,-,CASSSRATNEKLFF,TGTGCCAGCAGCTCCAGGGCCACTAATGAAAAACTGTTTTTT
TRBJ2-5,TRBV6-6,-,TRBD1,CATLTGVETQYF,TGTGCCACCTTGACAGGGGTAGAGACCCAGTACTTC
TRBJ2-1,TRBV27,-,TRBD2,CASSWTSGRDNEQFF,TGTGCCAGCAGCTGGACTAGCGGGAGGGATAATGAGCAGTTCTTC
TRBJ2-3,TRBV27,-,-,CASRSGFEDTQYF,TGTGCCAGCAGGTCCGGGTTTGAGGATACGCAGTATTTT
TRBJ1-6,TRBV11-2,-,-,CASSLIFGGNTRSPLHF,TGTGCCAGCAGCTTGATCTTCGGCGGCAATACAAGATCACCCCTCCACTTT
TRBJ1-5,TRBV19,-,TRBD1,CASSTTGNNQPQHF,TGTGCCAGTAGCACGACAGGGAACAATCAGCCCCAGCATTTT
TRBJ1-4,TRBV19,-,-,CASSRQINEKLFF,TGTGCCAGTAGTCGACAGATTAATGAAAAACTGTTTTTT
TRBJ2-2,TRBV7-6,-,TRBD2,CASSHSSGGPNTGELFF,TGTGCCAGCAGCCACTCTAGCGGGGGGCCCAACACCGGGGAGCTGTTTTTT
TRBJ2-7,TRBV6-5,-,-,CASSYGPGFYEQYF,TGTGCCAGCAGTTACGGTCCGGGGTTTTACGAGCAGTACTTC
TRBJ2-7,TRBV11-2,few,-,CASSLFPGSSYEQYF,TGTGCCAGCAGCTTATTCCCCGGGAGTTCGTACGAGCAGTACTTC
TRBJ1-6,TRBV7-2,-,TRBD1,CASSLISGQVLPLLSPLHF,TGTGCCAGCAGCTTAATTTCGGGACAGGTTCTTCCGTTGCTCTCACCCCTCCACTTT
TRBJ2-2,TRBV10-1,-,-,CASSEGGAGELFF,TGCGCCAGCAGTGAGGGGGGCGCCGGGGAGCTGTTTTTT
TRBJ2-7,TRBV5-6,few,TRBD2,CASSLLLAGDSYEQYF,TGTGCCAGCAGCTTACTACTAGCGGGGGACTCCTACGAGCAGTACTTC
TRBJ2-3,TRBV9,-,-,CASSLRVEDTQYF,TGTGCCAGCAGCTTGCGGGTGGAGGATACGCAGTATTTT
TRBJ2-2,TRBV5-1,once,-,CASSLGYSNTGELFF,TGCGCCAGCAGCTTGGGATACAGCAACACCGGGGAGCTGTTTTTT
TRBJ1-2,TRBV19,few,-,CASSIDRYGYTF,TGTGCCAGTAGTATAGATCGGTATGGCTACACCTTC
TRBJ2-2,TRBV6-5,-,TRBD2,CASRAGTSNTGELFF,TGTGCCAGCAGAGCCGGGACTAGTAACACCGGGGAGCTGTTTTTT
TRBJ1-5,TRBV5-8,-,TRBD1,CASSVGTASNQPQHF,TGTGCCAGCAGCGTAGGGACAGCTAGCAATCAGCCCCAGCATTTT
TRBJ2-3,TRBV6-2/TRBV6-3,-,TRBD2,CASSYLPGGSTDTQYF,TGTGCCAGCAGTTACCTTCCGGGAGGGAGCACAGATACGCAGTATTTT
TRBJ2-7,TRBV9,-,TRBD2,CASSVGSGSYEQYF,TGTGCCAGCAGCGTAGGGAGCGGGAGCTACGAGCAGTACTTC
TRBJ2-1,TRBV21-1,-,-,CGSGLAGGPEDYNEQFF,TGTGGATCTGGACTAGCGGGAGGACCTGAGGACTACAATGAGCAGTTCTTC
TRBJ2-3,TRBV11-3,-,-,CASSPRQGRTDTQYF,TGTGCCAGCAGCCCCCGGCAGGGTCGGACAGATACGCAGTATTTT
TRBJ2-7,TRBV28,-,TRBD2,CASSSFAGGTGEQYF,TGTGCCAGCAGTTCCTTCGCGGGAGGTACGGGCGAGCAGTACTTC
TRBJ2-6,TRBV4-3,-,-,CASSRINTRANVLTF,TGCGCCAGCAGCCGCATCAACACGAGGGCCAACGTCCTGACTTTC
TRBJ2-1,TRBV19,once,-,CASWGRGEHEQFF,TGTGCCAGCTGGGGCAGGGGAGAACATGAGCAGTTCTTC
TRBJ2-2,TRBV18,-,-,CASSPAPGLTTSNTGELFF,TGTGCCAGCTCACCCGCCCCCGGACTAACTACATCGAACACCGGGGAGCTGTTTTTT
TRBJ2-7,TRBV19,-,TRBD2,CASSTLSGSSYEQYF,TGTGCCAGTAGTACCTTAAGCGGGAGCTCCTACGAGCAGTACTTC
TRBJ1-1,TRBV4-3,-,TRBD1,CASSQVRTGDTEAFF,TGCGCCAGCAGCCAAGTTCGGACAGGGGACACTGAAGCTTTCTTT
TRBJ1-5,TRBV19,once,-,CASSVTGGNQPQHF,TGTGCCAGTAGTGTCACAGGTGGTAACCAGCCCCAGCATTTT